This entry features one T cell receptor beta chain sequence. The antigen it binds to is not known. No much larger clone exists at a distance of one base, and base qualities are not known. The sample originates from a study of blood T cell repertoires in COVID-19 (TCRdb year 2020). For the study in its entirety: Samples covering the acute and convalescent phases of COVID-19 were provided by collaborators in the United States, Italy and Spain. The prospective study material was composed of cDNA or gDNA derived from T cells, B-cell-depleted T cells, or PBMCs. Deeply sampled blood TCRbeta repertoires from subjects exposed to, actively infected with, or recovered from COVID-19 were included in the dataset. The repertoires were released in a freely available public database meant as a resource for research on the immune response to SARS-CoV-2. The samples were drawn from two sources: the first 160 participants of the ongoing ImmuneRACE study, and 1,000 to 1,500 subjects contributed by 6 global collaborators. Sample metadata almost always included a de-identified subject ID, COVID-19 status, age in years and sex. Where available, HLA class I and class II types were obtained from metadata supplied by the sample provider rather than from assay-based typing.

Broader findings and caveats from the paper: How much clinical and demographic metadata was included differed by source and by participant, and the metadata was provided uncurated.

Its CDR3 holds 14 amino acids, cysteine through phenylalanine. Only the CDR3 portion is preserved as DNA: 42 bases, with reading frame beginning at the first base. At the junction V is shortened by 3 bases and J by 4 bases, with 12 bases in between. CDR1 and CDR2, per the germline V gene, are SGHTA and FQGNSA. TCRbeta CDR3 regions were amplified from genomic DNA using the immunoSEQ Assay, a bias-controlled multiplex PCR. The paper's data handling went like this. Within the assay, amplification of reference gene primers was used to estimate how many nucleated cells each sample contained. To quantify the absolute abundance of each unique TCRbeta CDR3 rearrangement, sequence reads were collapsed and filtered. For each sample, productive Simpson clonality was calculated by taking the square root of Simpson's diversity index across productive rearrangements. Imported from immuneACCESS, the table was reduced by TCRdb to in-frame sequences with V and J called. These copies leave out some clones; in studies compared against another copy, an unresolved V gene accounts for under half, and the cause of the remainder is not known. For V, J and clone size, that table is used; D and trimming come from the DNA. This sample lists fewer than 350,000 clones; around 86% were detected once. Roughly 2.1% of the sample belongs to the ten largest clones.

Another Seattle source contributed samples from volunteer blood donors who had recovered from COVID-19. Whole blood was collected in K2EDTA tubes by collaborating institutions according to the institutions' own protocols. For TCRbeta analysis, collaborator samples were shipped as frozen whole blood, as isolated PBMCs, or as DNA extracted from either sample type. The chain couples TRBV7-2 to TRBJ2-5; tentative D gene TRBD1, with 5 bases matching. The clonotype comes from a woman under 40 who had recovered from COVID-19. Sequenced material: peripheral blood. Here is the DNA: TGTGCCAGCAGCTTGGCAGGGTCGAGAGAGACCCAGTACTTC. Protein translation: CASSLAGSRETQYF.